The text below deals with one T cell receptor beta chain. What it binds is not known. CDR1 LNHDA and CDR2 SQIVND come from the germline V gene (reference sequence). The length of the CDR3 is 12 residues. V shed 8 bases and J shed 3 bases, with 11 bases lying between them. Measured with immunoSEQ multiplex PCR; TCRdb has only the in-frame clones, and not every one. The sample comprises 9,000 to 13,000 clones, more than 80% of which are singletons, and roughly 5.2% rests with the top ten. A marrow graft followed busulfan-fludarabine conditioning, with cyclophosphamide on days +3 and +4. The sample belongs to a study of T cells after posttransplantation cyclophosphamide. General observations from the study: After PTCy, TRB diversity resembled that of CNI/methotrexate controls.

The source of this sequence is a female patient aged 50 to 65 who received an allogeneic stem cell transplant from a related donor, was CMV-positive, and had no GVHD. Part of the T cell pool may stem from the graft donor. V is TRBV19 and J is TRBJ2-7; D is uncertain. The source was PBMCs, collected after allogeneic stem cell transplant with posttransplant cyclophosphamide. The CDR3 sequence: CASGERYYEQYF. The CDR3 nucleotides are TGTGCCAGTGGTGAGCGATACTACGAGCAGTACTTC.